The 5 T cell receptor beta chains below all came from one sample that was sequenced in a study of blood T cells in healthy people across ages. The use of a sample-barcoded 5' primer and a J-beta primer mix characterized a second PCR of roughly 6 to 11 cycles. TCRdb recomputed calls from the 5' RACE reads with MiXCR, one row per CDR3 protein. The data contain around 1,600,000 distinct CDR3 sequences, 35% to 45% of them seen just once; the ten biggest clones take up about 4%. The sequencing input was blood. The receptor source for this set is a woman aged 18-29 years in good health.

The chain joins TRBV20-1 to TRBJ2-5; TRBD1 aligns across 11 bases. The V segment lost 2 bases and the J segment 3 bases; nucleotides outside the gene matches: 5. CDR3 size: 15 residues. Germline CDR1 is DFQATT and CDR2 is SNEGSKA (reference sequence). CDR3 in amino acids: CSARSRTGGEETQYF. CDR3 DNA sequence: TGCAGTGCTAGATCCCGGACAGGGGGCGAAGAGACCCAGTACTTC.

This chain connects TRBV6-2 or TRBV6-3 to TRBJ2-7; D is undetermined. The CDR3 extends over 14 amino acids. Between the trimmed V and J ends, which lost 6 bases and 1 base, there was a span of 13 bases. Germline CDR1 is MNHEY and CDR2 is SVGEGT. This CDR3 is CASSRWANSYEQYF. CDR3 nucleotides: TGTGCCAGCAGCCGGTGGGCGAATTCCTACGAGCAGTACTTC.

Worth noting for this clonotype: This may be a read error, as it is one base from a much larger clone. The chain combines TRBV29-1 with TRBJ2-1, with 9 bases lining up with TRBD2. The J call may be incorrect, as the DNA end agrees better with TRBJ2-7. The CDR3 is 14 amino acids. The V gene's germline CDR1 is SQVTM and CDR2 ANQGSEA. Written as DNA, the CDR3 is TGCAGCGTAACCGGGACTAGCTCCTACAATGAGCAGTACTTC. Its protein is CSVTGTSSYNEQYF.

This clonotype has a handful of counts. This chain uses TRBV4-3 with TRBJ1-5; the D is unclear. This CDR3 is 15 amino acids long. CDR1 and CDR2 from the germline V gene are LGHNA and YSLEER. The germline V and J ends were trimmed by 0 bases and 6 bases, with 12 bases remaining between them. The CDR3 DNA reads TGCGCCAGCAGCCAAGATTGGAGAGGGAGTCAGCCCCAGCATTTT. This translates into CASSQDWRGSQPQHF.

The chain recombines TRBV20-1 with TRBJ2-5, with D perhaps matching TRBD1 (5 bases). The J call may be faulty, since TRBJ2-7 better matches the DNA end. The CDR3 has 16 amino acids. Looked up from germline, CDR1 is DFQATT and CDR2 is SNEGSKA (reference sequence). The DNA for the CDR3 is TGCAGTGCTAGCGGTTTGGGGCCAGATTACCCCTACGAGCAGTACTTC. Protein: CSASGLGPDYPYEQYF.